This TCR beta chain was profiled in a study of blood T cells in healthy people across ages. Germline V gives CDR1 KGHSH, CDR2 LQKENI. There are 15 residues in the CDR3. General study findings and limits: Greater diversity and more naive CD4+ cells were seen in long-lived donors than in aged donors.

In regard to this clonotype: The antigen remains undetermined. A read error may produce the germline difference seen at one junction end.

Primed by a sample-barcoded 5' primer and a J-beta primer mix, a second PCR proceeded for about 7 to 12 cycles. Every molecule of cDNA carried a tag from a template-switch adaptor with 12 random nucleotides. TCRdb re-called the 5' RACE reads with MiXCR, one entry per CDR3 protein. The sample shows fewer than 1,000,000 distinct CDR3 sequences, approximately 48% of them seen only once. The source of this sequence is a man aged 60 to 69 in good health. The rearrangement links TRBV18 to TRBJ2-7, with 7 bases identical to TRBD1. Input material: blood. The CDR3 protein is CTSSPLGTATYEQYF. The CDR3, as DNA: TGTACCAGCTCACCACTGGGGACAGCCACCTACGAGCAGTACTTC.